This record looks at one T cell receptor (beta chain) sequence and its context. Its antigen is still unknown. Peripheral blood was drawn, roughly 10 milliliters per donor. This sample is drawn from a study of blood T cells in healthy people across ages. Whole-study findings and limits: The authors considered diversity estimates from one million T cells to be underestimates.

Together with a sample-barcoded 5' primer, a J-beta primer mix was included in a second PCR lasting roughly 6 to 12 cycles. TCRdb recomputed calls from the 5' RACE reads with MiXCR, one row per CDR3 protein. The sample yields 750,000 to 950,000 distinct CDR3 sequences, around 25% seen once. This same sample was also part of a study on T cells of mothers and their children. As that report states: Donors were a few healthy Caucasian mothers and their six children. Related mother and child pairs showed slightly greater overlap (not significant) than unrelated pairs did.

The source of this sequence is a boy aged 10-17 years in good health. The sample was blood.

The CDR3 is CAISESAGAHGYTF. As DNA, the CDR3 is TGTGCCATCAGTGAGTCGGCGGGAGCTCATGGCTACACCTTC. The gene calls are TRBV10-3 and TRBJ1-2; no definite D call. Germline V CDR1 and CDR2: ENHRY, SYGVKD. The germline V and J ends were trimmed by 0 bases and 6 bases, with 11 bases remaining between them. The CDR3 covers 14 residues.